Presented here are 9 T cell receptor beta chains from one specimen sequenced in a study of blood T cell repertoires in COVID-19. Repertoires were generated with immunoSEQ multiplex PCR, while TCRdb's copy carries only in-frame clones and drops some. The sample carries approximately 270,000 clones, 65% to 90% recorded once. Sequencing was done on a sample of PBMCs or T cells enriched from blood (not recorded which). All receptors come from a man aged 35 to 55 who had recovered from COVID-19.

This clone turned up a few times. The chain combines TRBV11-3 with TRBJ2-2; unclear D gene. CDR1 and CDR2 (germline): SGHNT, YENEEA. Between the trimmed V and J ends, which lost 2 bases and 4 bases, there was a span of 14 bases. The CDR3 is 16 residues long. Here the CDR3 reads CASSLQSRLFTGELFF. The CDR3 coding sequence is TGTGCCAGCAGCTTACAGTCCAGGCTCTTCACCGGGGAGCTGTTTTTT.

The chain couples TRBV25-1 to TRBJ1-4; perhaps TRBD1 as D (5 bases). The CDR3 runs 17 residues. Germline-derived CDR1 and CDR2 are MGHDK and SYGVNS. With 4 bases removed from V and 4 bases from J, the gap between germline ends came to 19 bases. CDR3 DNA sequence: TGTGCCAGCAGTGCTAGGGGCAGCTCCCCCTTTAATGAAAAACTGTTTTTT. Its protein product is CASSARGSSPFNEKLFF. The complete variable domain, with remaining parts taken from reference TRBV25-1 and TRBJ1-4, reads EADIYQTPRYLVIGTGKKITLECSQTMGHDKMYWYQQDPGMELHLIHYSYGVNSTEKGDLSSESTVSRIRTEHFPLTLESARPSHTSQYLCASSARGSSPFNEKLFFGSGTQLSVL.

V and J are TRBV2 and TRBJ1-4, with 7 nucleotides matching TRBD1. V lost 6 bases, J lost 2 bases, and 0 bases stayed unmatched. Germline-derived CDR1 and CDR2 are SNHLY and FYNNEI. This CDR3 has 13 amino acids. In DNA form, the CDR3 reads TGTGCCAGCAGACAGGGGACTAATGAAAAACTGTTTTTT. It is translated as CASRQGTNEKLFF. Full variable domain (remainder filled in from reference TRBV2 and TRBJ1-4): EPEVTQTPSHQVTQMGQEVILRCVPISNHLYFYWYRQILGQKVEFLVSFYNNEISEKSEIFDDQFSVERPDGSNFTLKIRSTKLEDSAMYFCASRQGTNEKLFFGSGTQLSVL.

The chain joins TRBV2 to TRBJ1-2; perhaps TRBD1 as D (5 bases). The germline V gene encodes CDR1 SNHLY and CDR2 FYNNEI. V was cut by 6 bases and J by 0 bases, with 8 bases left in between. The CDR3 is made up of 13 amino acids. CDR3 in DNA: TGTGCCAGCAGGGAGACAGCTAACTATGGCTACACCTTC. Translation: CASRETANYGYTF.

CDR3 protein: CAWGGRVRYGYTF. CDR3 DNA sequence: TGTGCCTGGGGGGGCAGGGTACGCTATGGCTACACCTTC. The chain recombines TRBV30 with TRBJ1-2, with TRBD1 as a possible D gene (6 bases). From germline, CDR1 is GTSNPN and CDR2 SVGIG (reference sequence). CDR3 length: 13 residues. Trimming left V 5 bases short and J 4 bases short, with 14 bases between.

The chain employs TRBV9 and TRBJ1-2; TRBD1 might be the D (6 bases). The CDR3 is made up of 14 amino acids. CDR1 and CDR2 from the germline V gene are SGDLS and YYNGEE. V was shortened by 0 bases and J by 1 base, with 7 bases between the two germline ends. CDR3 sequence: CASSVGQDNYGYTF. The CDR3 DNA sequence: TGTGCCAGCAGCGTAGGACAGGATAACTATGGCTACACCTTC.

In this sample, this clone turned up once. The chain carries TRBV11-1 and TRBJ2-7; 7 bases match TRBD2. The CDR3 has 13 amino acids. The germline gives CDR1 SGHAT, CDR2 FQDESV (reference sequence). V dropped 4 bases and J dropped 4; count of bases not matched to a gene: 4. Written as DNA, the CDR3 is TGTGCCAGCAGCTGGGCGGGGGATTACGAGCAGTACTTC. Translating it yields CASSWAGDYEQYF.

The chain combines TRBV6-2 or TRBV6-3 with TRBJ2-7, with no clear D. Germline loops: CDR1 MNHEY, CDR2 SVGEGT. There are 12 residues in the CDR3. V was clipped by 4 bases and J by 4 bases, with 8 bases between them. CDR3 residues: CASSSQMYEQYF. In DNA, the CDR3 is TGTGCCAGCAGTTCCCAAATGTACGAGCAGTACTTC.

The chain couples TRBV5-1 to TRBJ2-7; maybe TRBD2 (6 bases). Germline V lookup: CDR1 SGHRS, CDR2 YFSETQ. The V gene lost 0 bases and the J gene lost 3 bases, with 10 bases spanning the gap. The CDR3 contains 14 residues. The CDR3 protein is CASSLAPRGYEQYF. As DNA, the CDR3 is TGCGCCAGCAGCTTGGCCCCGCGGGGCTACGAGCAGTACTTC. The full variable domain, completed using reference TRBV5-1 and TRBJ2-7, is KAGVTQTPRYLIKTRGQQVTLSCSPISGHRSVSWYQQTPGQGLQFLFEYFSETQRNKGNFPGRFSGRQFSNSRSEMNVSTLELGDSALYLCASSLAPRGYEQYFGPGTRLTVT.